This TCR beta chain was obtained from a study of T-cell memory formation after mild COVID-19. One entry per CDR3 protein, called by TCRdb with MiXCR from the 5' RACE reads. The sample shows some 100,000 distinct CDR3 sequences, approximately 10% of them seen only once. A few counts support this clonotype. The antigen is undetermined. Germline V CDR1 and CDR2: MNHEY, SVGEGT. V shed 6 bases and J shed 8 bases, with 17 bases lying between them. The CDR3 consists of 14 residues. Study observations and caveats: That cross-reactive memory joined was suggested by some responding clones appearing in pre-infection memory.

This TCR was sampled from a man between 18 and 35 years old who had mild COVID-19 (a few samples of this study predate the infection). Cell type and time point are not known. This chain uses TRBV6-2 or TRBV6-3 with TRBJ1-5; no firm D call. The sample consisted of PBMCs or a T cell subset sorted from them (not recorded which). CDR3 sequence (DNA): TGTGCCAGCAGGACAACGGTGGTCCGCGAGCCCCAGCATTTT. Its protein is CASRTTVVREPQHF.